Below are 5 T cell receptor beta chains sequenced from a single sample in a study of OX40 agonist ivuxolimab in advanced cancers. TCRdb's table, derived via immunoSEQ multiplex PCR, lists solely in-frame clones and lacks some. The sample has about 3,400 clones; around 80% are singletons. Material: CD4+ or CD8+ T cells sorted from blood, obtained in a trial of the OX40 agonist ivuxolimab. Receptors were obtained from an adult with an advanced solid tumor such as melanoma, head and neck, liver or kidney cancer.

V usage is TRBV7-9 and J usage is TRBJ1-1; D unclear. The CDR3 contains 11 residues. The ends were cut back, 6 bases at V and 2 bases at J, with 4 bases in the middle. Looked up from germline, CDR1 is SEHNR and CDR2 is FQNEAQ (reference sequence). In nucleotides, the CDR3 is TGTGCCAGCAGTCTAAACACTGAAGCTTTCTTT. It translates to CASSLNTEAFF. The full variable domain, rest sourced from reference TRBV7-9 and TRBJ1-1, is DTGVSQNPRHKITKRGQNVTFRCDPISEHNRLYWYRQTLGQGPEFLTYFQNEAQLEKSRLLSDRFSAERPKGSFSTLEIQRTEQGDSAMYLCASSLNTEAFFGQGTRLTVV.

This chain joins TRBV4-1 and TRBJ1-5, with D unresolved. The CDR3 sequence is 13 residues long. The ends were cut back, 0 bases at V and 7 bases at J, with 7 bases in the middle. The germline V gene has CDR1 MGHRA and CDR2 YSYEKL. The CDR3 coding sequence is TGCGCCAGCAGCCAAGATCAGGCACAGCCCCAGCATTTT. It yields the protein CASSQDQAQPQHF.

The chain is built from TRBV6-4 and TRBJ1-1; 8 nucleotides match TRBD1. After removal of 9 bases from V and 0 bases from J, the junction contained 9 bases not matched to a gene. CDR3 length: 15 residues. In germline, CDR1 is MRHNA, CDR2 SNTAGT. The CDR3 coding sequence is TGTGCCAGGGGAGGGGGCAGGGGGCTGAACACTGAAGCTTTCTTT. Residues: CARGGGRGLNTEAFF.

The genes are TRBV7-3 and TRBJ2-1, with no clear D. This CDR3 is built from 13 residues. The germline V gene encodes CDR1 SGHTA and CDR2 FQGTGA. The V and J ends lost 5 bases and 13 bases respectively, with 18 bases between them. DNA for the CDR3: TGTGCCAGCAGCGTTAACGCGTATCTGCCCCAGTTCTTC. Translating gives CASSVNAYLPQFF.

The chain couples TRBV13 to TRBJ2-7, with D possibly being TRBD1 (6 bases). CDR3 length: 14 residues. CDR1 PRHDT and CDR2 FYEKMQ come from the germline V gene (reference sequence). V dropped 4 bases and J dropped 2 bases, with 12 bases sitting between them. CDR3 nucleotides: TGTGCCAGCAGCTCTGGGACATCTACCTACGAGCAGTACTTC. Its translation is CASSSGTSTYEQYF. Variable domain in full (rest from reference TRBV13 and TRBJ2-7): AAGVIQSPRHLIKEKRETATLKCYPIPRHDTVYWYQQGPGQDPQFLISFYEKMQSDKGSIPDRFSAQQFSDYHSELNMSSLELGDSALYFCASSSGTSTYEQYFGPGTRLTVT.